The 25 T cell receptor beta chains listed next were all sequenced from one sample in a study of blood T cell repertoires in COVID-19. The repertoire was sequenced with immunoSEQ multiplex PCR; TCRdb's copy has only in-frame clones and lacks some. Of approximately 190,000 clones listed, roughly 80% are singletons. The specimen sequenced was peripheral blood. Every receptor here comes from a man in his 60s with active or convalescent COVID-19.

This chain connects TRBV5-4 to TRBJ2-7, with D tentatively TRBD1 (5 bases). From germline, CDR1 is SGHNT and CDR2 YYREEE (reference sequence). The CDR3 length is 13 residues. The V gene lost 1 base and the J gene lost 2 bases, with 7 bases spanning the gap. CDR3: CASSLQGPYEQYF. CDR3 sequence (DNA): TGTGCCAGCAGCTTGCAGGGCCCCTACGAGCAGTACTTC.

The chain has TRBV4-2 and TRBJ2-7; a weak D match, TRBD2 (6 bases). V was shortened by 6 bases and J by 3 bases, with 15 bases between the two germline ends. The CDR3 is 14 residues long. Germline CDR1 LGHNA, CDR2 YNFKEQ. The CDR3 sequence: CASSSTGTGYEQYF. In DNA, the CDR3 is TGTGCCAGCAGTTCCACCGGGACTGGCTACGAGCAGTACTTC.

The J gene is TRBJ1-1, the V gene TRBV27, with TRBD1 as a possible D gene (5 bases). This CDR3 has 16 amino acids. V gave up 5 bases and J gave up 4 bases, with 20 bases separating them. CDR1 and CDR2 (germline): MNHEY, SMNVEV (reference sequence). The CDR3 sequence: CASSLLGGTLSTEAFF. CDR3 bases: TGTGCCAGCAGTCTACTTGGGGGGACGTTGAGCACTGAAGCTTTCTTT.

The CDR3 loop is CASSTLTANSNQPQHF. The DNA for the CDR3 is TGTGCCAGTAGTACCTTGACAGCGAATAGCAATCAGCCCCAGCATTTT. The gene calls are TRBV19 and TRBJ1-5, with D possibly matching TRBD1 (5 bases). With 4 bases removed from V and 0 bases from J, the gap between germline ends came to 13 bases. Germline CDR1 LNHDA, CDR2 SQIVND (reference sequence). This CDR3 is 16 amino acids long.

CDR3: CAWKRLGQGLRSPLHF. The CDR3 DNA follows: TGTGCCTGGAAGCGACTGGGACAGGGGTTGAGGTCACCCCTCCACTTT. This chain joins TRBV30 and TRBJ1-6; 10 positions match TRBD1. The CDR3 is 16 amino acids. Germline values: CDR1 GTSNPN, CDR2 SVGIG (reference sequence). The V and J ends lost 4 bases and 10 bases, in that order; junction bases with no gene match: 13.

CDR3 sequence (DNA): TGTGCCTGGAGTACCCCGTCATTAGCTTTAAACAATGAGCAGTTCTTC. Its protein product is CAWSTPSLALNNEQFF. The chain carries TRBV30 and TRBJ2-1; D is uncertain. Germline CDR1 and CDR2: GTSNPN and SVGIG (reference sequence). Trimming pared 2 bases from V and 5 bases from J, leaving 19 bases between. The CDR3 length is 16 residues.

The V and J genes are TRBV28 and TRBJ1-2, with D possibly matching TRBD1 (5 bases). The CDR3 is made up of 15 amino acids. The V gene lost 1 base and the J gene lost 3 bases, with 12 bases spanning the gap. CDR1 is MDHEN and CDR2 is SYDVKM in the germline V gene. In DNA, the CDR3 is TGTGCCAGCAGTTTATCTGGGGCCTGGTACTATGGCTACACCTTC. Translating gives CASSLSGAWYYGYTF.

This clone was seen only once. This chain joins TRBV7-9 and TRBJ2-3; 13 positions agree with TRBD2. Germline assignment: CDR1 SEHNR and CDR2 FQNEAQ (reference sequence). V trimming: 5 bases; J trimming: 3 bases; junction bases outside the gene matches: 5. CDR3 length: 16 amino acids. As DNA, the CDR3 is TGTGCCAGCAGCATTCCGACTAGCGGGAGGACAGATACGCAGTATTTT. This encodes CASSIPTSGRTDTQYF.

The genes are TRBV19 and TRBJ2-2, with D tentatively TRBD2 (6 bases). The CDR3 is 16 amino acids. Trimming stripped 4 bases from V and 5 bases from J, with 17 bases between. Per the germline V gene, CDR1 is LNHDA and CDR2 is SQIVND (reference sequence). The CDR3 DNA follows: TGTGCCAGTAGTAGGGCCACACTCGCGGGAACCGGGGAGCTGTTTTTT. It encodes CASSRATLAGTGELFF.

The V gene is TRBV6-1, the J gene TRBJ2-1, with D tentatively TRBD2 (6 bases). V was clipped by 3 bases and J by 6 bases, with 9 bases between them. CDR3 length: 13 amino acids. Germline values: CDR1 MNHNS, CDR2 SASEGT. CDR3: CASSDTSSNEQFF. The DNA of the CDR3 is TGTGCCAGCAGTGATACTAGCTCCAATGAGCAGTTCTTC.

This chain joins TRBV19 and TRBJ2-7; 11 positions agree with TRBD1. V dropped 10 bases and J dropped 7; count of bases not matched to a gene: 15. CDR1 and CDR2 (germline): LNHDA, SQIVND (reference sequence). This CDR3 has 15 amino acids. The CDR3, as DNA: TGTGCCACGAAAGAAACCGGGACAGGGGGTGATGAGCAGTACTTC. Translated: CATKETGTGGDEQYF.

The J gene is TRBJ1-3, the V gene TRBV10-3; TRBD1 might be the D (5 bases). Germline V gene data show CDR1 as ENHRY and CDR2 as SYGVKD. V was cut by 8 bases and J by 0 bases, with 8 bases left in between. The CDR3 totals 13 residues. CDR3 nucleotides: TGTGCCATCGGGACTGTCTCTGGAAACACCATATATTTT. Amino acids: CAIGTVSGNTIYF.

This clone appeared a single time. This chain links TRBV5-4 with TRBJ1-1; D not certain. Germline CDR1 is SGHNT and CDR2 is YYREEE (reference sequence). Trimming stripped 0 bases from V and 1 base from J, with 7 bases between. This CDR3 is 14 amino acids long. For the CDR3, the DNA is TGTGCCAGCAGCTTGGATCTAGCGAACACTGAAGCTTTCTTT. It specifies CASSLDLANTEAFF.

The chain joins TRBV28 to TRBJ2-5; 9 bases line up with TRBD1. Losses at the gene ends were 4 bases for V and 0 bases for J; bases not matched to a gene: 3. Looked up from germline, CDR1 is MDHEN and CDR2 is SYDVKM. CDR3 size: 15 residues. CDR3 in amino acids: CASSSGQGYQETQYF. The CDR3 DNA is TGTGCCAGCAGTTCAGGACAGGGGTACCAAGAGACCCAGTACTTC.

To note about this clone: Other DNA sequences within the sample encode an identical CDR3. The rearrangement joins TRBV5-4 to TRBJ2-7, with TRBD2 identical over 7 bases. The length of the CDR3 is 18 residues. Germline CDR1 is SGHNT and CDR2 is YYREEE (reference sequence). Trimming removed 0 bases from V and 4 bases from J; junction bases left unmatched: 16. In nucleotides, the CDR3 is TGTGCCAGCAGCTTGGAGATGGCTAGCGGATCCAGCTCTTACGAGCAGTACTTC. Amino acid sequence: CASSLEMASGSSSYEQYF.

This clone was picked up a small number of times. CDR3 in DNA: TGTGCCAGTAGTGCCACAGGGTATCAGCCCCAGCATTTT. Its translation is CASSATGYQPQHF. The V gene is TRBV19, the J gene TRBJ1-5; maybe TRBD1 (6 bases). The CDR3 runs 13 residues. CDR1 is LNHDA and CDR2 is SQIVND in the germline V gene (reference sequence). The V end was cut by 5 bases, the J end by 5 bases, with 10 bases between.

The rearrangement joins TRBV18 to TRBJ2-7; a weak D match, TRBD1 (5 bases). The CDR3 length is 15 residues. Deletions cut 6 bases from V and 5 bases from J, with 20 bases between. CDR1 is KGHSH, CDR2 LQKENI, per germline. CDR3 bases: TGTGCCAGCTCTCCTCTCGTGCAGGGTCAAAACGAGCAGTACTTC. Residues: CASSPLVQGQNEQYF.

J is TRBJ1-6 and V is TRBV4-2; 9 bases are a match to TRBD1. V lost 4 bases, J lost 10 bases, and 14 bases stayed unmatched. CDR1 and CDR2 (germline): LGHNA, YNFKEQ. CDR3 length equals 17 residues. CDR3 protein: CASSPRGRTGEGSPLHF. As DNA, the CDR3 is TGTGCCAGCAGCCCACGGGGCCGGACAGGGGAAGGGTCACCCCTCCACTTT.

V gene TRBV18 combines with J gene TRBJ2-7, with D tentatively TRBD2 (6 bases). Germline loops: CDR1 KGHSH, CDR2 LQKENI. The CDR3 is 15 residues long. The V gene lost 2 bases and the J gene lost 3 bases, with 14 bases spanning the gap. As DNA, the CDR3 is TGTGCCAGCTCACCAAGGACGGGAGCCCTCTACGAGCAGTACTTC. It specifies CASSPRTGALYEQYF.

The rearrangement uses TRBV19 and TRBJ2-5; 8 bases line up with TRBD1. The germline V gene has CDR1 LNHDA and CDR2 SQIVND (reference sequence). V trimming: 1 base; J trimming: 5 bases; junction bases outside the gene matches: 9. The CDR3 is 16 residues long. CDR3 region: CASSIVGDRPRETQYF. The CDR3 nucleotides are TGTGCCAGTAGTATAGTAGGGGACAGGCCAAGGGAGACCCAGTACTTC.

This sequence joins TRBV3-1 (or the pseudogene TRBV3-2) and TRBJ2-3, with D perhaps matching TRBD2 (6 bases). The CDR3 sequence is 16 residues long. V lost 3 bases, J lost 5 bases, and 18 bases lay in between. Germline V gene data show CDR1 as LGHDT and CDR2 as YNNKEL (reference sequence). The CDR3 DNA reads TGTGCCAGCAGCCAGATCTCACGGGAGTGGATAGATACGCAGTATTTT. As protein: CASSQISREWIDTQYF.

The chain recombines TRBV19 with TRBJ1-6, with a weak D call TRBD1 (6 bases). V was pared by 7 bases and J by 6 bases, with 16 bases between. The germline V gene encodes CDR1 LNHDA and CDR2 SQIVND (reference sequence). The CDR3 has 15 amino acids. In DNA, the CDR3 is TGTGCCAGTAAGGGTCGAGGACAGTCTAATTCACCCCTCCACTTT. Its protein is CASKGRGQSNSPLHF. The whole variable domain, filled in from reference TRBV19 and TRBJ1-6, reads DGGITQSPKYLFRKEGQNVTLSCEQNLNHDAMYWYRQDPGQGLRLIYYSQIVNDFQKGDIAEGYSVSREKKESFPLTVTSAQKNPTAFYLCASKGRGQSNSPLHFGNGTRLTVT.

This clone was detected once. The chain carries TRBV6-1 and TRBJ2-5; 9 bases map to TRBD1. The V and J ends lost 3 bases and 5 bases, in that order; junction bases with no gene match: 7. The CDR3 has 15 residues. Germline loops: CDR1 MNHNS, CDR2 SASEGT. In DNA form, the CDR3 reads TGTGCCAGCAGTGACCCATACAGGGGGCTGGAGACCCAGTACTTC. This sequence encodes CASSDPYRGLETQYF.

CDR3 in DNA: TGTGCCAGCAGCTTGGACAGGGGATCGGGAGAGACCCAGTACTTC. This codes for CASSLDRGSGETQYF. The chain employs TRBV7-3 and TRBJ2-5, with 9 bases lining up with TRBD1. The trim removed 3 bases at V and 4 bases at J, leaving 6 bases unmatched. The germline CDR1 and CDR2 sequences are SGHTA and FQGTGA. This CDR3 region has 15 residues.

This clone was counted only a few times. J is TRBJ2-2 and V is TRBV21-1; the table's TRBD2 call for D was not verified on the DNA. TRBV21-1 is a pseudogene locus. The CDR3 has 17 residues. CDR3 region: CASSKALTSGRTGELFF. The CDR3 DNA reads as TGTGCCAGCAGCAAAGCGCTAACTAGCGGGAGGACCGGGGAGCTGTTTTTT.